Listed here are 28 T cell receptor beta chains from one sample, sequenced in a study of cytomegalovirus exposure and HLA in healthy donors. Produced via immunoSEQ multiplex PCR; TCRdb's table is partial and in-frame only. The sample has a few hundred thousand clones; 90% are singletons. The sequencing sample was made of PBMCs. Receptor source: a woman between 18 and 30 years old in good health and CMV-seronegative.

V gene TRBV28 combines with J gene TRBJ2-3; 7 nucleotides agree with TRBD2. The germline CDR1 and CDR2 sequences are MDHEN and SYDVKM. V shed 2 bases and J 6 bases; nucleotides not matched to a gene: 2. The CDR3 runs to 13 residues. The chain's CDR3 is CASSLGLVDTQYF. CDR3 nucleotide sequence: TGTGCCAGCAGTTTAGGACTAGTCGATACGCAGTATTTT.

The chain links TRBV15 to TRBJ1-1, with a tentative D call TRBD1 (6 bases). Between the trimmed V and J ends, which lost 6 bases and 4 bases, there was a span of 12 bases. CDR1 is LNHNV and CDR2 is YYDKDF in the germline V gene (reference sequence). The CDR3 has 13 residues. In nucleotides, the CDR3 is TGTGCCACCAGAGTGACAGGAGGCACTGAAGCTTTCTTT. Its protein is CATRVTGGTEAFF.

The chain combines TRBV29-1 with TRBJ2-7; the match to TRBD1 covers 10 bases. The junction had 8 bases not matched to a gene; V was cut back by 6 bases and J by 6 bases. Germline assignment: CDR1 SQVTM and CDR2 ANQGSEA. This CDR3 contains 13 residues. The CDR3 is CSVDGQGGGEQYF. The CDR3 coding sequence is TGCAGCGTAGACGGACAGGGGGGAGGCGAGCAGTACTTC.

J is TRBJ2-3 and V is TRBV7-9; 7 nucleotides line up with TRBD2. CDR1 is SEHNR, CDR2 FQNEAQ, per germline (reference sequence). This CDR3 region has 15 residues. The ends lost 5 bases at V and 5 bases at J; junction bases unmatched: 10. CDR3 region: CASSPLGGEEDTQYF. The DNA of the CDR3 is TGTGCCAGCAGCCCCCTGGGAGGGGAGGAAGATACGCAGTATTTT.

The rearrangement joins TRBV28 to TRBJ1-2; 9 nucleotides agree with TRBD1. This CDR3 has 15 residues. From germline, CDR1 is MDHEN and CDR2 SYDVKM. V trimming: 4 bases; J trimming: 4 bases; junction bases outside the gene matches: 7. DNA for the CDR3: TGTGCCAGCAGTTCCGGGACAGGGAGGCTCTATGGCTACACCTTC. Translating gives CASSSGTGRLYGYTF.

The rearrangement joins TRBV30 to TRBJ1-2; TRBD1 matches 9 bases. Germline CDR1 and CDR2: GTSNPN and SVGIG (reference sequence). The CDR3 covers 14 residues. Germline trimming cut 6 bases from V and 1 base from J; bases unmatched to any gene: 6. CDR3 DNA sequence: TGTGCCTGTTCCGGGACAGGGATTAACTATGGCTACACCTTC. Translating it yields CACSGTGINYGYTF.

This chain links TRBV5-4 with TRBJ2-1, with 7 nucleotides matching TRBD1. Germline CDR1 reads SGHNT; CDR2 reads YYREEE (reference sequence). The CDR3 consists of 17 residues. Trimming took 4 bases from V and 2 from J; bases not matched to a gene: 12. The CDR3 loop is CASSPRDRMHPYNEQFF. In DNA form, the CDR3 reads TGTGCCAGCAGCCCACGGGACAGAATGCACCCCTACAATGAGCAGTTCTTC.

This chain uses TRBV5-6 with TRBJ1-3; D gene uncertain. V was cut by 0 bases and J by 4 bases, with 8 bases left in between. The CDR3 runs to 14 residues. Germline values: CDR1 SGHDT, CDR2 YYEEEE. CDR3 region: CASSLGPVGNTIYF. In nucleotides, the CDR3 is TGTGCCAGCAGCTTGGGCCCGGTAGGAAACACCATATATTTT.

This rearrangement joins TRBV7-9 to TRBJ2-1, with D perhaps matching TRBD2 (6 bases). CDR1 is SEHNR and CDR2 is FQNEAQ in the germline V gene (reference sequence). The CDR3 runs 13 residues. V lost 6 bases, J lost 6 bases, and 12 bases lay in between. CDR3 loop: CASRSLAFNEQFF. CDR3 in DNA: TGTGCCAGCAGGTCACTAGCTTTCAATGAGCAGTTCTTC.

DNA of the CDR3: TGTGCCAGCAGTTTCCTCGACAGTCAAGGCGGTGGCTACACCTTC. Translated, it gives CASSFLDSQGGGYTF. The chain joins TRBV27 to TRBJ1-2; D is possibly TRBD1 (5 bases). Germline V gene data show CDR1 as MNHEY and CDR2 as SMNVEV (reference sequence). V lost 3 bases, J lost 7 bases, and 18 bases lay in between. The CDR3 consists of 15 residues.

V gene TRBV6-5 combines with J gene TRBJ1-1; D gene ambiguous. V was cut by 6 bases and J by 11 bases, with 19 bases left in between. Per the germline V gene, CDR1 is MNHEY and CDR2 is SVGAGI. The CDR3 is 13 residues long. The CDR3 sequence is CASSLSSGTRAFF. The CDR3 coding sequence is TGTGCCAGCAGCTTATCGTCGGGAACTAGGGCTTTCTTT.

This rearrangement joins TRBV4-3 to TRBJ2-3; D might be TRBD2 (6 bases). Trimming stripped 0 bases from V and 7 bases from J, with 17 bases between. Germline V gene lookup returns CDR1 LGHNA and CDR2 YSLEER. This CDR3 region has 16 residues. The CDR3 coding sequence is TGCGCCAGCAGCCAAGATCGCGGGGCCACTTTCTATACGCAGTATTTT. It codes for CASSQDRGATFYTQYF.

The chain combines TRBV10-1 with TRBJ1-6; perhaps TRBD1 as D (6 bases). Germline assignment: CDR1 WNHNN and CDR2 SYGVQD (reference sequence). The CDR3 runs 14 residues. V was clipped by 3 bases and J by 9 bases, with 12 bases between them. This CDR3 reads CASSEAPRGSPLHF. CDR3 bases: TGCGCCAGCAGTGAAGCACCCAGGGGTTCACCCCTCCACTTT.

The chain couples TRBV29-1 to TRBJ2-1; TRBD1 aligns across 9 bases. The CDR3 sequence is 16 residues long. CDR1 is SQVTM and CDR2 is ANQGSEA in the germline V gene. The junction had 11 bases not matched to a gene; V was cut back by 4 bases and J by 4 bases. CDR3 sequence (DNA): TGCAGCGTTGGACTATTGGACAGGGGAGAGTACAATGAGCAGTTCTTC. Protein product: CSVGLLDRGEYNEQFF.

The chain employs TRBV7-3 and TRBJ2-7; 9 nucleotides line up with TRBD1. V gave up 2 bases and J gave up 2 bases; unmatched junction bases: 7. CDR3 length: 16 amino acids. Per the germline V gene, CDR1 is SGHTA and CDR2 is FQGTGA. CDR3 in amino acids: CASSLSGTGIPYEQYF. CDR3 nucleotides: TGTGCCAGCAGCTTATCGGGGACAGGGATCCCCTACGAGCAGTACTTC.

This sequence joins TRBV27 and TRBJ1-1; D gene unclear. Trimming took off 4 bases at V and 2 bases at J, with 11 bases between the two ends. The CDR3 consists of 14 residues. Germline V lookup: CDR1 MNHEY, CDR2 SMNVEV (reference sequence). The CDR3 spells CASSSQIFNTEAFF. Here the CDR3 DNA reads TGTGCCAGCAGTTCCCAGATTTTTAACACTGAAGCTTTCTTT.

The V and J genes are TRBV2 and TRBJ2-1, with TRBD2 matching over 10 bases. CDR1 is SNHLY and CDR2 is FYNNEI in the germline V gene. This CDR3 has 14 amino acids. V was pared by 4 bases and J by 9 bases, with 6 bases of the junction left unmatched. The CDR3 is CASSATSGVAEQFF. CDR3 DNA: TGTGCCAGCAGTGCAACTAGCGGGGTTGCTGAGCAGTTCTTC.

The chain joins TRBV11-2 to TRBJ2-7, with 9 nucleotides matching TRBD1. Germline assignment: CDR1 SGHAT and CDR2 FQNNGV. V lost 4 bases and J lost 5; bases outside the gene matches: 12. The CDR3 spans 16 residues. CDR3: CASSSGPGTGRNEQYF. The CDR3 nucleotides are TGTGCCAGCAGCTCCGGCCCCGGGACAGGGAGAAACGAGCAGTACTTC.

The chain couples TRBV12-5 to TRBJ1-1; 7 nucleotides agree with TRBD1. Germline trimming cut 7 bases from V and 7 bases from J; bases unmatched to any gene: 9. The CDR3 consists of 13 residues. Per the germline V gene, CDR1 is LGHNT and CDR2 is FRNRAP. Here the CDR3 DNA reads TGTGCTAGTGCCAGAGGGGGCGATGGTGAAGCTTTCTTT. Its protein product is CASARGGDGEAFF.

This chain links TRBV27 with TRBJ2-3; TRBD1 matches at 8 bases. V lost 7 bases, J lost 2 bases, and 11 bases stayed unmatched. This CDR3 has 16 amino acids. CDR1 MNHEY and CDR2 SMNVEV come from the germline V gene (reference sequence). CDR3 residues: CASIPLGTGDTDTQYF. Here the CDR3 DNA reads TGTGCCAGCATCCCCCTGGGGACAGGCGACACAGATACGCAGTATTTT.

This rearrangement joins TRBV2 to TRBJ1-5, with 11 bases that match TRBD1. V dropped 3 bases and J dropped 0; count of bases not matched to a gene: 4. The CDR3 consists of 17 residues. CDR1 is SNHLY and CDR2 is FYNNEI in the germline V gene. This chain's CDR3 is CASSDGTGGYSNQPQHF. The CDR3 DNA reads TGTGCCAGCAGTGACGGGACAGGGGGATATAGCAATCAGCCCCAGCATTTT.

This sequence joins TRBV30 and TRBJ2-2, with 8 positions matching TRBD1. The J segment lost 1 base and the V segment lost 1 base, leaving 5 bases of the junction unmatched. The CDR3 length is 16 residues. The germline gives CDR1 GTSNPN, CDR2 SVGIG (reference sequence). The chain's CDR3 is CAWSGDGQGNTGELFF. The CDR3 DNA sequence: TGTGCCTGGAGTGGAGACGGACAGGGGAACACCGGGGAGCTGTTTTTT.

The J gene is TRBJ1-1, the V gene TRBV28; 12 bases fit TRBD1. This CDR3 region has 14 residues. Trimming took 6 bases from V and 8 from J; bases not matched to a gene: 7. Germline CDR1 reads MDHEN; CDR2 reads SYDVKM. The CDR3 protein is CASSSGTGGREAFF. The CDR3 nucleotides read TGTGCCAGCAGCTCTGGGACAGGGGGCAGGGAAGCTTTCTTT. Drawing the rest from reference TRBV28 and TRBJ1-1, the complete variable domain is DVKVTQSSRYLVKRTGEKVFLECVQDMDHENMFWYRQDPGLGLRLIYFSYDVKMKEKGDIPEGYSVSREKKERFSLILESASTNQTSMYLCASSSGTGGREAFFGQGTRLTVV.

V gene TRBV27 combines with J gene TRBJ1-1; D is unclear. Germline V CDR1 and CDR2: MNHEY, SMNVEV (reference sequence). The ends were cut back, 0 bases at V and 10 bases at J, with 12 bases in the middle. CDR3 size: 13 residues. The CDR3 loop reads CASSLSPSLRAFF. DNA for the CDR3: TGTGCCAGCAGTTTATCCCCATCCTTGAGAGCTTTCTTT.

About this clone itself: One end of the junction fails to match germline, which may point to a read error. The V and J genes are TRBV5-1 and TRBJ1-2, with D perhaps matching TRBD1 (6 bases). Per germline, CDR1 SGHRS and CDR2 YFSETQ. CDR3 length: 15 residues. The CDR3 DNA follows: TGCGCCAGCAGCGGGGTGGTTCCCACTAAAAGGGGGATCGCCTTC. Residues: CASSGVVPTKRGIAF.

A single count supports this clone. The gene calls are TRBV5-4 and TRBJ2-7; 9 bases fit TRBD2. The CDR3 is 15 residues long. From germline, CDR1 is SGHNT and CDR2 YYREEE (reference sequence). The V segment lost 2 bases and the J segment 3 bases; nucleotides outside the gene matches: 6. The chain's CDR3 is CASSFSGSKGYEQYV. The CDR3 nucleotides read TGTGCCAGCAGCTTTAGCGGGAGCAAAGGCTACGAGCAGTACGTC.

In nucleotides, the CDR3 is TGTGCCAGCAGTGTAGCTAGCACAGATACGCAGTATTTT. This codes for CASSVASTDTQYF. The chain links TRBV27 to TRBJ2-3; the D is unclear. From germline, CDR1 is MNHEY and CDR2 SMNVEV (reference sequence). CDR3 size: 13 residues. The V gene lost 5 bases and the J gene lost 0 bases, with 6 bases spanning the gap.

Of note for this clone: The identical CDR3 is also encoded by other nucleotide sequences in the sample. The chain uses TRBV5-1 and TRBJ1-1; TRBD1 aligns across 7 bases. The trim removed 4 bases at V and 0 bases at J, leaving 3 bases unmatched. The CDR3 runs 14 residues. CDR1 and CDR2 (germline): SGHRS, YFSETQ. The CDR3 DNA reads as TGCGCCAGCAGCAGGGGACAGTTGAACACTGAAGCTTTCTTT. Translated, it gives CASSRGQLNTEAFF.